This TCR beta chain was found in a study of graft-versus-host responses after intestinal transplantation. As to this clone: Its antigen is as yet unknown.

Generated by immunoSEQ multiplex PCR, the TCRdb table keeps only in-frame clones and is missing some. The sample contains 100,000 or so clones, just over 90% of which appear only once. This sample comprised unstimulated CD8+ T cells sorted from spleen or lymph node cells, obtained before intestinal transplant. The TCR comes from a human donor who received an intestinal transplant.

CDR3 in DNA: TGCAGCGCTGGGGGGGGGATTGAAGGGTACGAGCAGTACTTC. Translation: CSAGGGIEGYEQYF. The rearrangement joins TRBV29-1 to TRBJ2-7; 7 bases are shared with TRBD2. The CDR3 sequence is 14 residues long. CDR1 and CDR2 (germline): SQVTM, ANQGSEA. V was clipped by 7 bases and J by 4 bases; unmatched bases: 13.